This TCR beta chain was captured by sequencing in a study of blood T cell repertoires in COVID-19. Clones were read by immunoSEQ multiplex PCR, and TCRdb kept only the in-frame ones, dropping some. The data show roughly 340,000 clones, with roughly 90% seen just once and approximately 3% held by the top ten. CDR3 size: 13 residues. V lost 6 bases, J lost 5 bases, and 12 bases lay in between. The chain combines TRBV12-3 or TRBV12-4 with TRBJ2-3, with a tentative D call TRBD1 (6 bases). The sequence was obtained from a woman between 25 and 40 years old with COVID-19, enrolled during active disease. Sequences were obtained from peripheral blood. CDR3 residues: CASSPGAVDTQYF. The CDR3 region has the DNA TGTGCCAGCAGCCCAGGGGCCGTAGATACGCAGTATTTT.